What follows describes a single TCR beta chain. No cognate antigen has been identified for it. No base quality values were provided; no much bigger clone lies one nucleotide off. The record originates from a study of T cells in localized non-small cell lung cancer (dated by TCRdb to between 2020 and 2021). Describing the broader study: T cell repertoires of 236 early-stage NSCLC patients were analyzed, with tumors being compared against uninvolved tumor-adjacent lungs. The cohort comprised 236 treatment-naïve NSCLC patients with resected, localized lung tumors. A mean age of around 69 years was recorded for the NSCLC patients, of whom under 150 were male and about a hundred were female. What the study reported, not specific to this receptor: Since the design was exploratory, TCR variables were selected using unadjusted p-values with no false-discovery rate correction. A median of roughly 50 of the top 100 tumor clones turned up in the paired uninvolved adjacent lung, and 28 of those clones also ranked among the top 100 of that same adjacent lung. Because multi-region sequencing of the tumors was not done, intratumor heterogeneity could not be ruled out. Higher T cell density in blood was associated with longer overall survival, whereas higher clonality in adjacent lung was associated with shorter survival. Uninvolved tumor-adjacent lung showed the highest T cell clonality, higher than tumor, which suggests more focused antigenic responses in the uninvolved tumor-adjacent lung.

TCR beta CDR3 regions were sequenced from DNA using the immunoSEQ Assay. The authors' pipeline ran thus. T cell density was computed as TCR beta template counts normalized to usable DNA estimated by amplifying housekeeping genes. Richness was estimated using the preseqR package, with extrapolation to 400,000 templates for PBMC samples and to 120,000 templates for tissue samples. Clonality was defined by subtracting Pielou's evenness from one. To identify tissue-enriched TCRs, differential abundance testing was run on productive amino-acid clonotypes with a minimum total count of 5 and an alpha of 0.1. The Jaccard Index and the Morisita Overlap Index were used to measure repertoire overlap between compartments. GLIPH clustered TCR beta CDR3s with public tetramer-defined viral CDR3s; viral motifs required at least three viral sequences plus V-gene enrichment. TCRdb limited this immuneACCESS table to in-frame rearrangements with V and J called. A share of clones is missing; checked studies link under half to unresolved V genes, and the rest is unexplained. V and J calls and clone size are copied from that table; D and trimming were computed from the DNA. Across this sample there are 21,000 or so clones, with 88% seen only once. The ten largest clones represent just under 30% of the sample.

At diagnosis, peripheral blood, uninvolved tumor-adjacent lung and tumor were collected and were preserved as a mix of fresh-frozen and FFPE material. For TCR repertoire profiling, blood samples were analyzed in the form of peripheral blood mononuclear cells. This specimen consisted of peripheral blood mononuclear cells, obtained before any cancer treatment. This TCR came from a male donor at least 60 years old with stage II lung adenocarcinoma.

Read as DNA, the sequence is TGCGCCAGCAGTCCAGGGGGCCGAACCGGGGAGCTGTTTTTT. Its translation reads: CASSPGGRTGELFF. Rearrangement joined TRBV10-1 to TRBJ2-2; TRBD1 agrees with 8 junctional bases. The germline V gene (reference sequence) gives CDR1 as WNHNN and CDR2 as SYGVQD. V trim: 5 bases; J trim: 5 bases; unmatched bases: 4. Measured from the cysteine to the phenylalanine, the CDR3 is 14 residues long. The only DNA kept is the CDR3, 42 bases in frame from the first base.